This T cell receptor beta chain was captured by sequencing in a study of cytomegalovirus exposure and HLA in healthy donors. Study-level results: It was confirmed in vitro that a few of the CMV-associated chains were specific for CMV antigens.

About this clone: Its antigen is not known.

PCR was performed using 60 Vbeta and 13 Jbeta primers. Per the authors' pipeline: Unique TCR beta chains totaled about 78 million in a later count, with around 12 million of them shared. Method: immunoSEQ multiplex PCR; TCRdb's copy keeps in-frame clones and lacks some. Clone size and the V and J calls come from that table; the DNA yielded D and trimming. The sample holds 150,000 to 200,000 clones; over 60% are singletons and the top ten take approximately 1.5%. The sample consisted of PBMCs. This sequence was found in a girl aged 5-17 years in good health and CMV-seronegative.

The CDR3 DNA reads TGTGCCAGCAGCGCGGGTGGCGCATCCGGTGGACGGCAGTACTTC. Encoded protein: CASSAGGASGGRQYF. The J gene is TRBJ2-7, the V gene TRBV7-3; D perhaps matches TRBD2 (5 bases). CDR1 is SGHTA and CDR2 is FQGTGA in the germline V gene. The CDR3 length is 15 residues. V dropped 5 bases and J dropped 9 bases, with 23 bases sitting between them. The whole variable domain, remainder taken from reference TRBV7-3 and TRBJ2-7, is GAGVSQTPSNKVTEKGKYVELRCDPISGHTALYWYRQSLGQGPEFLIYFQGTGAADDSGLPNDRFFAVRPEGSVSTLKIQRTERGDSAVYLCASSAGGASGGRQYFGPGTRLTVT.